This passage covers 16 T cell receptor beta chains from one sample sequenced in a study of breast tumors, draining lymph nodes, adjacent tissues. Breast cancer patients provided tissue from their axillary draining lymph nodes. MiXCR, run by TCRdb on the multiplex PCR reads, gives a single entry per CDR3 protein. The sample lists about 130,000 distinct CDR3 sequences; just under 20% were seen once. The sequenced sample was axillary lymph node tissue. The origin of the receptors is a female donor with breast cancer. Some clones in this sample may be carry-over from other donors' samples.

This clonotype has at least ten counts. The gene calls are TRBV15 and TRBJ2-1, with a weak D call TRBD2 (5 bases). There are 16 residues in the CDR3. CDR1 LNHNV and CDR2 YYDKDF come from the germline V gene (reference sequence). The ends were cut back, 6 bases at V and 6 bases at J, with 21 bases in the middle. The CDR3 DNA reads TGTGCCACCAGGGTCGGAGGCGGAGCCGTTTTCAATGAGCAGTTCTTC. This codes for CATRVGGGAVFNEQFF.

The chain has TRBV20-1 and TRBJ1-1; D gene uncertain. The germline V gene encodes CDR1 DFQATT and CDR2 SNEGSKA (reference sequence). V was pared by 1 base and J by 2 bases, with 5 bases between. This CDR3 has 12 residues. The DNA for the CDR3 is TGCAGTGCTAGAGTTTCCAACACTGAAGCTTTCTTT. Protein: CSARVSNTEAFF.

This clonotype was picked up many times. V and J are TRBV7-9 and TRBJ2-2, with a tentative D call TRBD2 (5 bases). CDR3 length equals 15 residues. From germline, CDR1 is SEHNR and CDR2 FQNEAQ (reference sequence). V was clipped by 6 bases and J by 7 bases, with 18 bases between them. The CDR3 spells CASRPVGSARGELFF. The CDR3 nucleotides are TGTGCCAGCAGGCCCGTGGGGAGCGCCCGCGGGGAGCTGTTTTTT. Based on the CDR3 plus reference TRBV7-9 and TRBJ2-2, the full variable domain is DTGVSQNPRHKITKRGQNVTFRCDPISEHNRLYWYRQTLGQGPEFLTYFQNEAQLEKSRLLSDRFSAERPKGSFSTLEIQRTEQGDSAMYLCASRPVGSARGELFFGEGSRLTVL.

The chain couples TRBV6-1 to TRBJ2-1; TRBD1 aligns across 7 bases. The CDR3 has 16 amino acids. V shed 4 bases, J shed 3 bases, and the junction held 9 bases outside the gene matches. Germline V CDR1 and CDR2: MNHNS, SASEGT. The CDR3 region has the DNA TGTGCCAGCAGTGGGTTAGGACAGGTCTACTACAATGAGCAGTTCTTC. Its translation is CASSGLGQVYYNEQFF.

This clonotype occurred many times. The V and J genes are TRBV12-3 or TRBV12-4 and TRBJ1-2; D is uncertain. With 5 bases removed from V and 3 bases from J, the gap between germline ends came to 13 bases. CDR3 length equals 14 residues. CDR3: CASSKGYLDYGYTF. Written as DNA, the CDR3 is TGTGCCAGCAGTAAAGGCTACCTGGACTATGGCTACACCTTC.

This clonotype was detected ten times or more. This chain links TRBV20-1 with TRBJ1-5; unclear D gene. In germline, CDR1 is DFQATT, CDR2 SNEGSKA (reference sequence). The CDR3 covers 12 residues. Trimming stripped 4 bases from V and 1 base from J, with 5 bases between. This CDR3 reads CSATRSNQPQHF. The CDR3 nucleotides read TGCAGTGCTACTAGGAGCAATCAGCCCCAGCATTTT.

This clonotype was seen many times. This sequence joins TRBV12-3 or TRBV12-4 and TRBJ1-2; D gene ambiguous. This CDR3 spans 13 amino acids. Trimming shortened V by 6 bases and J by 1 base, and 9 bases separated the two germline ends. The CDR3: CASRGGDNYGYTF. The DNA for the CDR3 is TGTGCCAGCAGGGGCGGAGATAACTATGGCTACACCTTC.

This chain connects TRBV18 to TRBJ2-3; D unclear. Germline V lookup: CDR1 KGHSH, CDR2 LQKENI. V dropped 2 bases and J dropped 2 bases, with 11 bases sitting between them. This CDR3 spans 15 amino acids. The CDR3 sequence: CASSPRDLTTDTQYF. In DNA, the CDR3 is TGTGCCAGCTCACCAAGAGATTTAACCACAGATACGCAGTATTTT.

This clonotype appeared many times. CDR3 sequence reads: CASSGSAQGANGYTF. The DNA of the CDR3 is TGCGCCAGCAGCGGGAGCGCACAGGGGGCGAATGGCTACACCTTC. The chain uses TRBV5-1 and TRBJ1-2, with 9 bases lining up with TRBD1. V gave up 4 bases and J gave up 6 bases; unmatched junction bases: 10. In germline, CDR1 is SGHRS, CDR2 YFSETQ. The CDR3 has 15 residues.

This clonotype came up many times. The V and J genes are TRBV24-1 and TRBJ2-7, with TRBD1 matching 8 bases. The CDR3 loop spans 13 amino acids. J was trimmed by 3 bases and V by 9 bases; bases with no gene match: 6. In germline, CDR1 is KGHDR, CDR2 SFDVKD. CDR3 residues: CATSRTGYYEQYF. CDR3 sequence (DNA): TGTGCCACCTCTCGGACAGGGTACTACGAGCAGTACTTC.

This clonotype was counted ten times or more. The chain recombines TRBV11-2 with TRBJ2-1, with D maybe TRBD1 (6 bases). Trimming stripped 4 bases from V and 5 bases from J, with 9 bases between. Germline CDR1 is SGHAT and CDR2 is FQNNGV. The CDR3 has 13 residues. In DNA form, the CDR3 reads TGTGCCAGCAGCTCGGACAGTCACAATGAGCAGTTCTTC. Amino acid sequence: CASSSDSHNEQFF. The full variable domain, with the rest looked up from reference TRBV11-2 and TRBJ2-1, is EAGVAQSPRYKIIEKRQSVAFWCNPISGHATLYWYQQILGQGPKLLIQFQNNGVVDDSQLPKDRFSAERLKGVDSTLKIQPAKLEDSAVYLCASSSDSHNEQFFGPGTRLTVL.

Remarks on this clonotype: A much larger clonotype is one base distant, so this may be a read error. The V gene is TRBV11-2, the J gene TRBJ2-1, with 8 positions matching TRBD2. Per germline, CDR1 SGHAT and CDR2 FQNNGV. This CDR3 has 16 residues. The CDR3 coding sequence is TGTGCCAGCAGCTTAGCTGCCGGGGGGGCCGTCAATGGGCAGTTCTTC. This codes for CASSLAAGGAVNGQFF.

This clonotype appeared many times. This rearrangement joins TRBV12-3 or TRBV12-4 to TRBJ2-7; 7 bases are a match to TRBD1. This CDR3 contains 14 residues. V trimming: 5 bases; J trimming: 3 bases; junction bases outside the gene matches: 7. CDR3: CASSPGQIIYEQYF. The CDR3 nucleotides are TGTGCCAGCAGTCCGGGACAGATAATCTACGAGCAGTACTTC.

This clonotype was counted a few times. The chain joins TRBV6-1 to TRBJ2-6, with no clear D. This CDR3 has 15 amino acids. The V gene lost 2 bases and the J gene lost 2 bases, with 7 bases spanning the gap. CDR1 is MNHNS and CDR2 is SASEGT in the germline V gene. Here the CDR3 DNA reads TGTGCCAGCAGTGAACTTGAGGCTGGGGCCAACGTCCTGACTTTC. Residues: CASSELEAGANVLTF.

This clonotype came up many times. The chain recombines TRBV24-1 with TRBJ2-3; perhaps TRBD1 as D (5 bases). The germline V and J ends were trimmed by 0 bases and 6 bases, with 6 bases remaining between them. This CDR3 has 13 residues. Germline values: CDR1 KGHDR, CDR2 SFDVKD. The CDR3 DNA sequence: TGTGCCACCAGTGATTTGAGGGGTGATACGCAGTATTTT. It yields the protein CATSDLRGDTQYF.

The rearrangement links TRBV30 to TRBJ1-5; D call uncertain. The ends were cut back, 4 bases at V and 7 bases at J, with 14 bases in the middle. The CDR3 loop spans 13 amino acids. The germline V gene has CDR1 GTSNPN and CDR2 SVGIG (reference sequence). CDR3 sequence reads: CAWIRWWEQPQHF. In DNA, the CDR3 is TGTGCCTGGATTCGGTGGTGGGAGCAGCCCCAGCATTTT. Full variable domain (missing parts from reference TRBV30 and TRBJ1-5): SQTIHQWPATLVQPVGSPLSLECTVEGTSNPNLYWYRQAAGRGLQLLFYSVGIGQISSEVPQNLSASRPQDRQFILSSKKLLLSDSGFYLCAWIRWWEQPQHFGDGTRLSIL.